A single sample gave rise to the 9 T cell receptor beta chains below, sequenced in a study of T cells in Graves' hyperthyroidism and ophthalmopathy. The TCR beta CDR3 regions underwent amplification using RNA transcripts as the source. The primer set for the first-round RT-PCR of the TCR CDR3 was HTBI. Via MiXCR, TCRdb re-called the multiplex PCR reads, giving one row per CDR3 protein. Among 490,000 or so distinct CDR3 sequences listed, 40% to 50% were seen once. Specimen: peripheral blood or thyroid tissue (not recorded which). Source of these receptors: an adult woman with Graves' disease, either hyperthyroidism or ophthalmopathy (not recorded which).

The CDR3 is CASSLAPDIYGYTF. CDR3 DNA: TGTGCCAGCAGCTTGGCACCAGACATATATGGCTACACCTTC. The rearrangement uses TRBV7-9 and TRBJ1-2; the D is unclear. The CDR3 is 14 amino acids. Between the trimmed V and J ends, which lost 3 bases and 5 bases, there was a span of 13 bases. Germline CDR1 is SEHNR and CDR2 is FQNEAQ (reference sequence). Variable domain in full (rest from reference TRBV7-9 and TRBJ1-2): DTGVSQNPRHKITKRGQNVTFRCDPISEHNRLYWYRQTLGQGPEFLTYFQNEAQLEKSRLLSDRFSAERPKGSFSTLEIQRTEQGDSAMYLCASSLAPDIYGYTFGSGTRLTVV.

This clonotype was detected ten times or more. CDR3 sequence: CASSLGGVYNYGYTF. CDR3 in DNA: TGTGCCAGCAGCCTAGGAGGAGTCTATAACTATGGCTACACCTTC. This chain joins TRBV12-3 or TRBV12-4 and TRBJ1-2; D gene uncertain. The CDR3 runs to 15 residues. Trimming took off 6 bases at V and 1 base at J, with 15 bases between the two ends.

CDR3 sequence (DNA): TGTGCCAGCACCACACGCGGGGAGCTGTTTTTT. This encodes CASTTRGELFF. The J gene is TRBJ2-2, the V gene TRBV12-3 or TRBV12-4; unclear D gene. The V and J ends lost 7 bases and 7 bases respectively, with 7 bases between them. CDR3 length equals 11 residues.

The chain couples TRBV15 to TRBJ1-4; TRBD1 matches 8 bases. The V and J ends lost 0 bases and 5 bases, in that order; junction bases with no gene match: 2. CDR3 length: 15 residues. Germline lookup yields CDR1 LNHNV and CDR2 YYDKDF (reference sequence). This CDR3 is CATSRDDRGNEKLFF. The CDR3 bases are TGTGCCACCAGCAGAGATGACAGGGGAAATGAAAAACTGTTTTTT.

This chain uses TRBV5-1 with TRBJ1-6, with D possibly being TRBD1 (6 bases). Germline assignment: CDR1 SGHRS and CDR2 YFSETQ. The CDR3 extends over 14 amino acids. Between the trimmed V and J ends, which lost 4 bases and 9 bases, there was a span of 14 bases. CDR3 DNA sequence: TGCGCCAGCAGCCCAGGGGAAGGGCGTTCACCCCTCCACTTT. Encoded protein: CASSPGEGRSPLHF.

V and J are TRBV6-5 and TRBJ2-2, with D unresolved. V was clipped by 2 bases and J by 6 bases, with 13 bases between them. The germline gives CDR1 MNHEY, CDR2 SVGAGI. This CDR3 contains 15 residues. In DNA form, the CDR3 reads TGTGCCAGCAGTTACGGCAGGAGAGGCCCCGGGGAGCTGTTTTTT. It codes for CASSYGRRGPGELFF.

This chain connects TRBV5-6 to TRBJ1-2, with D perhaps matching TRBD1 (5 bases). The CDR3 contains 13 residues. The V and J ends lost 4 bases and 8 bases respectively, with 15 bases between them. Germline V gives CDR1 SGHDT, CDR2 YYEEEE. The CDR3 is CASSKGRPKGYTF. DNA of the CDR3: TGTGCCAGCAGCAAGGGACGCCCCAAGGGCTACACCTTC.

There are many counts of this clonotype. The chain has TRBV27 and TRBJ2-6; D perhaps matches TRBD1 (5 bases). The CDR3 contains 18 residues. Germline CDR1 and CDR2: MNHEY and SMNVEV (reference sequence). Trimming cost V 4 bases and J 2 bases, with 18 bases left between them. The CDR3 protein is CASSSPGRATPGANVLTF. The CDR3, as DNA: TGTGCCAGCAGTTCCCCCGGCAGGGCAACGCCTGGGGCCAACGTCCTGACTTTC.

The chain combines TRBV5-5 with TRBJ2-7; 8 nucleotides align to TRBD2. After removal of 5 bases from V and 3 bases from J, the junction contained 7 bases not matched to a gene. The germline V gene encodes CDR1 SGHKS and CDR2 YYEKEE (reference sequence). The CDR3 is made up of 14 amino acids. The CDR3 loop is CASSLAGSGYEQYF. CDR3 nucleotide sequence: TGTGCCAGCAGTTTAGCGGGGTCCGGCTACGAGCAGTACTTC.